The next 30 T cell receptor beta chains were all read from a single sample in a study of low-dose radiotherapy and immunotherapy resistance in tumors. Priming of first-strand cDNA relied on TRAV- and TRBV-specific primers (covering alpha and beta chains). Both a constant-region primer and a V-primer adapter served to amplify TCRs across 20 PCR cycles. In TCRdb, the reads were re-called with MiXCR into one record per CDR3 protein. In the table there are 75,000 to 95,000 distinct CDR3 sequences, under 10% of which are singletons. The time point is: before trial treatment. The sequencing used PBMCs, collected before treatment. The receptors shown here come from a male donor with prostate cancer.

This clonotype has ten or more counts. The chain couples TRBV6-5 to TRBJ2-1; D is perhaps TRBD1 or TRBD2 (5 bases each). This CDR3 is 12 amino acids long. Trimming took 2 bases from V and 10 from J, leaving 9 bases between them. Germline V gene lookup returns CDR1 MNHEY and CDR2 SVGAGI. DNA for the CDR3: TGTGCCAGCAGTTACAGGGGAGCAGAGCAGTTCTTC. Protein product: CASSYRGAEQFF.

In its sample, this clonotype was seen a few times. The chain carries TRBV5-5 and TRBJ2-2; D possibly uses TRBD1 or TRBD2 (5 bases each). Trimming stripped 3 bases from V and 4 bases from J, with 16 bases between. Germline-derived CDR1 and CDR2 are SGHKS and YYEKEE (reference sequence). The CDR3 runs 16 residues. The CDR3 spells CASSWRWGIGTGELFF. In DNA, the CDR3 is TGTGCCAGCAGCTGGCGGTGGGGGATTGGCACCGGGGAGCTGTTTTTT. Full variable domain (rest looked up from reference TRBV5-5 and TRBJ2-2): DAGVTQSPTHLIKTRGQQVTLRCSPISGHKSVSWYQQVLGQGPQFIFQYYEKEERGRGNFPDRFSARQFPNYSSELNVNALLLGDSALYLCASSWRWGIGTGELFFGEGSRLTVL.

Concerning this clonotype: At one end, the junction sequence differs from germline, possibly due to a read error. The V gene is TRBV28, the J gene TRBJ2-7; D uncertain. This CDR3 is built from 12 residues. Germline values: CDR1 MDHEN, CDR2 SYDVKM. CDR3 nucleotides: TGTGCCTCCCGGGCCACCGCGAACGAGCAGCACTTC. Its protein product is CASRATANEQHF.

This clonotype was detected many times. The rearrangement joins TRBV11-2 to TRBJ1-1; 8 bases line up with TRBD1. The CDR3 is 15 amino acids. CDR1 SGHAT and CDR2 FQNNGV come from the germline V gene. Unmatched junction bases numbered 12, after V lost 8 bases and J lost 4 bases. The CDR3 DNA reads as TGTGCCAGCTTAAGTCAGGGGGCCGGCGGCACTGAAGCTTTCTTT. This sequence encodes CASLSQGAGGTEAFF.

This clonotype was recorded at least ten times. V gene TRBV18 combines with J gene TRBJ2-1; 9 nucleotides align to TRBD1. Trimming removed 3 bases from V and 7 bases from J; junction bases left unmatched: 7. CDR3 length: 15 residues. CDR1 and CDR2 (germline): KGHSH, LQKENI. Here the CDR3 reads CASSPGQGGPNEQFF. The CDR3 bases are TGTGCCAGCTCACCGGGACAGGGAGGCCCTAATGAGCAGTTCTTC.

In this sample, this clonotype turned up many times. The chain employs TRBV4-1 and TRBJ2-1, with 9 bases identical to TRBD2. The CDR3 runs to 17 residues. V lost 1 base, J lost 4 bases, and 8 bases stayed unmatched. Per germline, CDR1 MGHRA and CDR2 YSYEKL. Here the CDR3 reads CASSQGRASGVYNEQFF. DNA for the CDR3: TGCGCCAGCAGCCAAGGACGGGCTAGCGGGGTTTACAATGAGCAGTTCTTC.

This clonotype has a count of ten or more. The chain has TRBV28 and TRBJ2-5; D gene unclear. Trimming removed 3 bases from V and 7 bases from J, with 9 bases in between. The CDR3 loop spans 12 amino acids. The V gene's germline CDR1 is MDHEN and CDR2 SYDVKM. The CDR3 coding sequence is TGTGCCAGCAGTTTCTCCTCCTGGACCCAGTACTTC. Amino acids: CASSFSSWTQYF. Variable domain in full (rest from reference TRBV28 and TRBJ2-5): DVKVTQSSRYLVKRTGEKVFLECVQDMDHENMFWYRQDPGLGLRLIYFSYDVKMKEKGDIPEGYSVSREKKERFSLILESASTNQTSMYLCASSFSSWTQYFGPGTRLLVL.

This clonotype was detected ten times or more. The V call is TRBV4-1, the J call TRBJ2-7, with TRBD1 matching over 9 bases. The germline V gene encodes CDR1 MGHRA and CDR2 YSYEKL. The CDR3 runs 15 residues. With 1 base clipped from V and 2 bases from J, the junction kept 3 bases outside the gene matches. CDR3 bases: TGCGCCAGCAGCCAAGGGACAGGGGCCCCCTACGAGCAGTACTTC. Translation: CASSQGTGAPYEQYF.

This clonotype was seen many times. This sequence joins TRBV7-2 and TRBJ2-1; D is unclear. V was cut by 1 base and J by 4 bases, with 11 bases left in between. Per the germline V gene, CDR1 is SGHTA and CDR2 is FQGNSA. The CDR3 totals 15 residues. The CDR3 loop is CASSLVEPQYNEQFF. The CDR3 bases are TGTGCCAGCAGCTTAGTGGAGCCACAATACAATGAGCAGTTCTTC.

This clonotype was seen at least ten times. V is TRBV20-1 and J is TRBJ2-1; 9 bases line up with TRBD2. V was clipped by 0 bases and J by 4 bases; unmatched bases: 4. The CDR3 length is 15 residues. Germline lookup yields CDR1 DFQATT and CDR2 SNEGSKA (reference sequence). The CDR3 sequence: CSARDLTSGYNEQFF. The CDR3 nucleotides are TGCAGTGCTAGAGATTTAACTAGCGGGTACAATGAGCAGTTCTTC.

This clonotype has a handful of counts. The chain links TRBV10-3 to TRBJ2-7, with a weak D call TRBD1 (6 bases). Germline V CDR1 and CDR2: ENHRY, SYGVKD. CDR3 length equals 15 residues. The V end was cut by 4 bases, the J end by 6 bases, with 19 bases between. The CDR3 loop is CAISGWEQGGREQYF. CDR3 sequence (DNA): TGTGCCATCAGTGGTTGGGAACAGGGCGGTCGCGAGCAGTACTTC.

This clonotype was picked up many times. The chain has TRBV30 and TRBJ1-2; D not certain. V was trimmed by 4 bases and J by 2 bases, leaving 8 bases between them. The CDR3 covers 12 residues. In germline, CDR1 is GTSNPN, CDR2 SVGIG (reference sequence). CDR3 sequence: CAWIGPNYGYTF. The CDR3, as DNA: TGTGCCTGGATAGGCCCCAACTATGGCTACACCTTC.

This clonotype was detected ten times or more. The chain recombines TRBV19 with TRBJ1-5; D might be TRBD1 (5 bases). The CDR3 runs 13 residues. Trimming cost V 3 bases and J 7 bases, with 10 bases left between them. In germline, CDR1 is LNHDA, CDR2 SQIVND (reference sequence). CDR3 DNA sequence: TGTGCCAGTAGTATGGGCAGGGACCAGCCCCAGCATTTT. It specifies CASSMGRDQPQHF.

This clonotype was seen ten or more times. The chain recombines TRBV5-4 with TRBJ2-7, with 8 positions matching TRBD1. The CDR3 runs 13 residues. Trimming removed 9 bases from V and 5 bases from J; junction bases left unmatched: 10. The germline V gene has CDR1 SGHNT and CDR2 YYREEE (reference sequence). This CDR3 reads CAMTRTGSNEQYF. The CDR3, as DNA: TGTGCCATGACCCGGACAGGGAGCAACGAGCAGTACTTC. The entire variable domain, with the rest obtained from reference TRBV5-4 and TRBJ2-7, is as follows: ETGVTQSPTHLIKTRGQQVTLRCSSQSGHNTVSWYQQALGQGPQFIFQYYREEENGRGNFPPRFSGLQFPNYSSELNVNALELDDSALYLCAMTRTGSNEQYFGPGTRLTVT.

The rearrangement joins TRBV4-3 to TRBJ2-3; 10 nucleotides line up with TRBD1. The germline V gene encodes CDR1 LGHNA and CDR2 YSLEER. The length of the CDR3 is 15 residues. V lost 5 bases and J lost 2; bases outside the gene matches: 4. The CDR3 sequence: CASSSGQGNTDTQYF. As DNA, the CDR3 is TGCGCCAGCAGCTCGGGACAGGGGAACACAGATACGCAGTATTTT.

There are many counts of this clonotype. V is TRBV7-7 and J is TRBJ2-1; D is possibly TRBD1 (5 bases). V lost 1 base and J 5 bases, leaving 12 bases between the germline ends. The length of the CDR3 is 15 residues. Germline V gene sequence: CDR1 SSHAT, CDR2 FNYEAQ (reference sequence). CDR3 bases: TGTGCCAGCAGCTTAGGGCAGGGCTATAACAATGAGCAGTTCTTC. It translates to CASSLGQGYNNEQFF.

The chain links TRBV4-3 to TRBJ2-7, with 15 bases that match TRBD2. The CDR3 loop spans 15 amino acids. Germline V gene lookup returns CDR1 LGHNA and CDR2 YSLEER. With 4 bases clipped from V and 4 bases from J, the junction kept 2 bases outside the gene matches. The CDR3 spells CASSRGLAGGYEQYF. CDR3 sequence (DNA): TGCGCCAGCAGCCGAGGACTAGCGGGAGGGTACGAGCAGTACTTC.

Ten or more counts support this clonotype. The V and J genes are TRBV7-8 and TRBJ1-3, with D possibly TRBD1 on 5 matching bases. V was shortened by 1 base and J by 4 bases, with 11 bases between the two germline ends. Germline CDR1 SGHVS, CDR2 FQNEAQ. The length of the CDR3 is 15 residues. The CDR3 loop reads CASSLGAGSGNTIYF. CDR3 nucleotide sequence: TGTGCCAGCAGCTTAGGTGCAGGGTCAGGAAACACCATATATTTT.

This clonotype was found a few times. This may stem from a read error, because a much larger clone lies one nucleotide away. The genes are TRBV9 and TRBJ1-1; perhaps TRBD1 as D (5 bases). V was shortened by 10 bases and J by 4 bases, with 17 bases between the two germline ends. The CDR3 loop spans 13 amino acids. Germline V CDR1 and CDR2: SGDLS, YYNGEE. CDR3 coding DNA: TGTGCCGGCGCTGGGGGATGGAGCACTGAAGCTTTCTTT. Translation: CAGAGGWSTEAFF.

This clonotype was observed many times. This sequence joins TRBV7-2 and TRBJ2-2, with D possibly TRBD2 on 6 matching bases. The CDR3 has 14 amino acids. Germline V gives CDR1 SGHTA, CDR2 FQGNSA. Between the trimmed V and J ends, which lost 0 bases and 5 bases, there was a span of 7 bases. The CDR3 DNA is TGTGCCAGCAGCTTAGCGGGAGGAACCGGGGAGCTGTTTTTT. Its protein is CASSLAGGTGELFF.

This clonotype was observed many times. The V call is TRBV4-3, the J call TRBJ2-7, with D maybe TRBD2 (6 bases). V was cut by 4 bases and J by 1 base, with 20 bases left in between. The CDR3 totals 17 residues. Germline values: CDR1 LGHNA, CDR2 YSLEER. The CDR3 region has the DNA TGCGCCAGCAGCCGAGAAAGGGTCGGGAGCGGGTCCTACGAGCAGTACTTC. The encoded protein is CASSRERVGSGSYEQYF.

This clonotype was counted ten times or more. V is TRBV14 and J is TRBJ2-2; D not resolved. CDR3 size: 16 residues. With 2 bases removed from V and 1 base from J, the gap between germline ends came to 11 bases. Germline-derived CDR1 and CDR2 are SGHDN and FVKESK. CDR3 coding DNA: TGTGCCAGCAGCCAATTCAAAGACCGGAACACCGGGGAGCTGTTTTTT. Amino acids: CASSQFKDRNTGELFF.

The sample holds many counts of this clonotype. The chain couples TRBV10-3 to TRBJ1-1, with D perhaps TRBD1 (5 bases). Trimming removed 4 bases from V and 0 bases from J, with 18 bases in between. This CDR3 spans 17 amino acids. Germline V CDR1 and CDR2: ENHRY, SYGVKD. Here the CDR3 reads CAISATSGVEVNTEAFF. The CDR3, as DNA: TGTGCCATCAGTGCTACTTCGGGGGTAGAAGTGAACACTGAAGCTTTCTTT.

This clonotype was detected many times. The CDR3 sequence: CASSPGGGTDTQYF. CDR3 nucleotides: TGTGCCAGCAGCCCCGGGGGGGGCACAGATACGCAGTATTTT. The J gene is TRBJ2-3, the V gene TRBV5-8, with TRBD2 matching over 8 bases. Germline V CDR1 and CDR2: SGHTS, YDEGEE. The V and J ends lost 4 bases and 1 base, in that order; junction bases with no gene match: 2. This CDR3 contains 14 residues.

This clonotype has at least ten counts. One end of the junction varies from germline; a read error may be responsible. The chain links TRBV5-1 to TRBJ2-7; 8 positions match TRBD1. This CDR3 has 15 amino acids. Germline assignment: CDR1 SGHRS and CDR2 YFSETQ. CDR3 protein: CASSPWTGRSYEQYF. Written as DNA, the CDR3 is TGTGCCAGCAGCCCGTGGACAGGGAGGTCCTACGAGCAGTACTTC.

This clonotype has a count of ten or more. This chain connects TRBV7-2 to TRBJ2-1, with 7 bases aligning to TRBD2. Germline-derived CDR1 and CDR2 are SGHTA and FQGNSA. This CDR3 spans 15 amino acids. Trimming at V came to 6 bases and at J to 1 base, leaving 6 bases not matched to a gene. The CDR3 DNA reads TGTGCCAGCAGATCTGGGAGGGGATCCTACAATGAGCAGTTCTTC. Protein sequence: CASRSGRGSYNEQFF.

This clonotype was observed at least ten times. The rearrangement joins TRBV5-6 to TRBJ2-1, with a possible D match to TRBD1 (6 bases). Germline V gives CDR1 SGHDT, CDR2 YYEEEE. The ends were cut back, 4 bases at V and 8 bases at J, with 16 bases in the middle. The CDR3 extends over 14 amino acids. DNA for the CDR3: TGTGCCAGCAGCGCCCCGGGACAATTCCATGAGCAGTTCTTC. Translating it yields CASSAPGQFHEQFF.

At least ten counts were recorded for this clonotype. V is TRBV18 and J is TRBJ2-7, with no clear D. This CDR3 is 11 amino acids long. Deletions cut 4 bases from V and 6 bases from J, with 7 bases between. From germline, CDR1 is KGHSH and CDR2 LQKENI. CDR3 in amino acids: CASSQRGEQYF. The CDR3 DNA follows: TGTGCCAGCTCACAACGAGGCGAGCAGTACTTC. Combining the CDR3 with reference TRBV18 and TRBJ2-7 gives the whole variable domain NAGVMQNPRHLVRRRGQEARLRCSPMKGHSHVYWYRQLPEEGLKFMVYLQKENIIDESGMPKERFSAEFPKEGPSILRIQQVVRGDSAAYFCASSQRGEQYFGPGTRLTVT.

This clonotype was seen at least ten times. The chain is built from TRBV21-1 and TRBJ2-3; the table's D call, TRBD1, was not checked against the DNA. TRBV21-1 is deemed a pseudogene. CDR3 size: 15 residues. The CDR3 sequence is CASSPFGTGGPEQYF. The CDR3 DNA is TGTGCCAGCAGCCCCTTTGGGACAGGGGGACCGGAGCAGTATTTT.

This clonotype has ten or more counts. The V and J genes are TRBV6-5 and TRBJ2-3; D not resolved. CDR3 length: 13 residues. V was pared by 5 bases and J by 2 bases, with 8 bases between. CDR1 is MNHEY and CDR2 is SVGAGI in the germline V gene. The CDR3 DNA follows: TGTGCCAGCAGTGTACCAGCCACAGATACGCAGTATTTT. Translating gives CASSVPATDTQYF.